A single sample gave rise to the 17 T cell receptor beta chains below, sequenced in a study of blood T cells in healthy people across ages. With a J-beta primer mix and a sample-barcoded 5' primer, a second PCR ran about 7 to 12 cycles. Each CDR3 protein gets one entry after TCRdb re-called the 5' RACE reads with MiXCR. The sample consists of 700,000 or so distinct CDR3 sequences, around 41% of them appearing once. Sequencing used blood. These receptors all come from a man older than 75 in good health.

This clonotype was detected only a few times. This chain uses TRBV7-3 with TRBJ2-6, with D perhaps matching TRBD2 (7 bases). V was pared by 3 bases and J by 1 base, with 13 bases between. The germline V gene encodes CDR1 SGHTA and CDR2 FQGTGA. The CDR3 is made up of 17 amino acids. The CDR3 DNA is TGTGCCAGCAGCTTGCAACAGGGACTATCTGGGGCCAACGTCCTGACTTTC. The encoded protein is CASSLQQGLSGANVLTF.

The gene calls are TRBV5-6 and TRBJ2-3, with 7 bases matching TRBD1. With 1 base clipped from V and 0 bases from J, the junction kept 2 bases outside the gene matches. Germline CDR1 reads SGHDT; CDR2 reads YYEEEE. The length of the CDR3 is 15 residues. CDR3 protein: CASSLLGQSTDTQYF. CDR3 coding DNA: TGTGCCAGCAGCTTGCTGGGACAGAGCACAGATACGCAGTATTTT.

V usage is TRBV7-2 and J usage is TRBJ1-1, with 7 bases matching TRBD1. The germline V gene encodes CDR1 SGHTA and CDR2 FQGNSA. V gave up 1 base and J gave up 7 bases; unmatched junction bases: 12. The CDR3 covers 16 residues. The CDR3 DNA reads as TGTGCCAGCAGCTTAGGAGGACTAGGGGGACAGCTTGAAGCTTTCTTT. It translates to CASSLGGLGGQLEAFF.

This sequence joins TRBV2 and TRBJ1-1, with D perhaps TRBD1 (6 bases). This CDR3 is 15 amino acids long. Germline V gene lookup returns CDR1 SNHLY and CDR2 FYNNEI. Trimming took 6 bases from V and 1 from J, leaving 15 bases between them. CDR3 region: CASRETGTRNTEAFF. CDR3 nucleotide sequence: TGTGCCAGCAGGGAAACCGGGACACGGAACACTGAAGCTTTCTTT.

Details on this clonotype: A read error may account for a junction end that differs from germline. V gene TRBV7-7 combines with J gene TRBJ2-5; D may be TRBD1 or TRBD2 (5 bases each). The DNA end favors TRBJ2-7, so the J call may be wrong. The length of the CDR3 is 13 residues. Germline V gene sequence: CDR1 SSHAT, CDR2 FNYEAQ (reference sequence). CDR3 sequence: CASSPSRGTEQYF. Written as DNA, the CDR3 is TGTGCTAGCAGCCCTTCCCGGGGCACCGAGCAGTACTTC.

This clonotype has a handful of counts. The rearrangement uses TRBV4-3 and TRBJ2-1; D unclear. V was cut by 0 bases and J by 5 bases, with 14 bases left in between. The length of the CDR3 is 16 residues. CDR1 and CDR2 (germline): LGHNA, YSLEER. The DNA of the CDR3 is TGCGCCAGCAGCCAAGATGTGGGTTCGTGGGACAATGAGCAGTTCTTC. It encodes CASSQDVGSWDNEQFF.

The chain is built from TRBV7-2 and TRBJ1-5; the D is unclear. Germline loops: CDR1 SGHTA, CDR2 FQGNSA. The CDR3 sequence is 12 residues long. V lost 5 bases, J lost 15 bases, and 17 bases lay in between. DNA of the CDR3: TGTGCCAGCAGCACGCCTACGGGAAGACTGCATTTT. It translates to CASSTPTGRLHF.

The CDR3 protein is CASSPRGESYEQYF. In DNA, the CDR3 is TGTGCCAGCAGCCCCCGAGGGGAGTCCTACGAGCAGTACTTC. The chain joins TRBV9 to TRBJ2-7, with D perhaps TRBD1 or TRBD2 (5 bases each). The CDR3 covers 14 residues. V lost 4 bases and J lost 1, with 12 bases in between. Germline-derived CDR1 and CDR2 are SGDLS and YYNGEE.

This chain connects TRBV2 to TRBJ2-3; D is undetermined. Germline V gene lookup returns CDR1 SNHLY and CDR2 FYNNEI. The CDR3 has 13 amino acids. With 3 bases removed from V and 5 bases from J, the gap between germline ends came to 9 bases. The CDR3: CASSEGEVDTQYF. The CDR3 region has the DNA TGTGCCAGCAGTGAGGGCGAGGTAGATACGCAGTATTTT.

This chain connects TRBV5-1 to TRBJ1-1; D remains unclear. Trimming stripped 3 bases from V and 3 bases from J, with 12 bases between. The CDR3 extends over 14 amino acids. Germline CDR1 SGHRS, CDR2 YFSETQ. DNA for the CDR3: TGCGCCAGCAGCTCTTCAGATGGGGACACTGAAGCTTTCTTT. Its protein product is CASSSSDGDTEAFF.

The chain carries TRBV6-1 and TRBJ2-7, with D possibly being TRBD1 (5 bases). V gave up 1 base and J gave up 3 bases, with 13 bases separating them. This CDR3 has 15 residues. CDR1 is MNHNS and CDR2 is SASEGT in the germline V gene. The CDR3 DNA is TGTGCCAGCAGTGAAGTATTTGGGGCGTTCTACGAGCAGTACTTC. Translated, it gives CASSEVFGAFYEQYF.

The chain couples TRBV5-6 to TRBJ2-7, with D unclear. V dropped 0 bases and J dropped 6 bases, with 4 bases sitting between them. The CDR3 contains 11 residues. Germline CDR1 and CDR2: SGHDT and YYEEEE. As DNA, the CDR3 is TGTGCCAGCAGCTTGGATGGCGAGCAGTACTTC. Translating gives CASSLDGEQYF.

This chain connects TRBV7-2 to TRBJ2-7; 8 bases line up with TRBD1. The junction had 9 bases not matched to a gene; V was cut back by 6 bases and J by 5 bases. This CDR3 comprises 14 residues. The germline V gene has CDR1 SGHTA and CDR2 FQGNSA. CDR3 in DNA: TGTGCCAGCAGTCCCGACAGGGGAGCCCACGAGCAGTACTTC. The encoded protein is CASSPDRGAHEQYF.

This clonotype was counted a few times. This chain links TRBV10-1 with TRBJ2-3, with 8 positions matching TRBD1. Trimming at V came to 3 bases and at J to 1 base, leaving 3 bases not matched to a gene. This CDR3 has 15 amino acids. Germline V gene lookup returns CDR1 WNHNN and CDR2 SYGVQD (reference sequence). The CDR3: CASSDPTGGTDTQYF. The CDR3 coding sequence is TGCGCCAGCAGTGATCCGACAGGGGGCACAGATACGCAGTATTTT.

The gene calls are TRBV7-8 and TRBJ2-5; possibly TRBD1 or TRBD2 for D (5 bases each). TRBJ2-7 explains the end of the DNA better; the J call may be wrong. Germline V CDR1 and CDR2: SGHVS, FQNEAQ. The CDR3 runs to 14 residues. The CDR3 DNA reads TGTGCCAGCGGACAACTAGAGGTGATCTACGAGCAGTACTTC. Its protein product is CASGQLEVIYEQYF.

In DNA, the CDR3 is TGCAGTGGGATGCCGACGACAGAGGAGACCCAGTACTTC. This translates into CSGMPTTEETQYF. The chain employs TRBV20-1 and TRBJ2-5, with D possibly matching TRBD1 (5 bases). There are 13 residues in the CDR3. CDR1 is DFQATT, CDR2 SNEGSKA, per germline (reference sequence). Deletions cut 7 bases from V and 5 bases from J, with 17 bases between.

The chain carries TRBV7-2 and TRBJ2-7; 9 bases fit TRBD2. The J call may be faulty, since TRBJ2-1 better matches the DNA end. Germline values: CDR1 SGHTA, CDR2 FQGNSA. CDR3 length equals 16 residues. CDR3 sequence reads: CASSLEPSGNSYEQFF. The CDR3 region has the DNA TGTGCCAGCAGCTTAGAGCCTAGCGGGAACTCCTACGAGCAGTTCTTC.